This TCR beta chain was documented in a study of T cell repertoires in cytomegalovirus infection. TCRdb re-derived calls from the reads in MiXCR, one entry per CDR3 protein. The sample has 350,000 to 450,000 distinct CDR3 sequences, 18% seen once; the top ten hold roughly 8.7%. Details on this clonotype: The antigen is undetermined.

The study, taken as a whole, reports: Using cumulative public TCR beta family frequency, the authors identified those who carried CMV together with the relevant HLA.

The sample taken for sequencing was PBMCs. The sequence was collected from a human donor in good health (CMV status not recorded). Some clones in this sample may be carry-over from other donors' samples.

This CDR3 is CASSWWDRGTDTQYF. The DNA for the CDR3 is TGTGCCAGCAGTTGGTGGGACAGGGGCACAGATACGCAGTATTTT. The chain has TRBV27 and TRBJ2-3; 9 bases align to TRBD1. V shed 4 bases and J 1 base; nucleotides not matched to a gene: 3. CDR1 MNHEY and CDR2 SMNVEV come from the germline V gene (reference sequence). This CDR3 has 15 residues.